What follows are 18 T cell receptor beta chains derived from one specimen sequenced in a study of early T cells in non-severe SARS-CoV-2 infection. TCRdb analysed the 5' RACE reads with MiXCR anew, one entry per CDR3 protein. The sample yields roughly 56,000 distinct CDR3 sequences, 7.5% to 9.5% seen once. Sequenced input: whole blood. Receptor source: an adult who was a healthcare worker with PCR-confirmed SARS-CoV-2 infection or an uninfected control (not recorded which).

In this sample, this clonotype turned up a few times. The chain is built from TRBV25-1 and TRBJ2-3, with D tentatively TRBD1 (6 bases). The V gene's germline CDR1 is MGHDK and CDR2 SYGVNS. This CDR3 contains 15 residues. V was pared by 8 bases and J by 2 bases, with 17 bases between. The DNA for the CDR3 is TGTGCCAGCCAACCCGACAGGTCTTCCACAGATACGCAGTATTTT. Translated: CASQPDRSSTDTQYF.

CDR3 nucleotides: TGTGCCAGCTTCCCTAGCCGGACTAGCGGGAGGACGGCAGATACGCAGTATTTT. Its translation: CASFPSRTSGRTADTQYF. This chain uses TRBV6-6 with TRBJ2-3, with 14 bases lining up with TRBD2. The CDR3 has 18 residues. The V and J ends lost 8 bases and 4 bases, in that order; junction bases with no gene match: 14. Germline V CDR1 and CDR2: MNHNY, SVGAGI (reference sequence).

This clonotype was observed many times. The rearrangement joins TRBV29-1 to TRBJ2-5; TRBD1 aligns across 7 bases. The CDR3 sequence is 15 residues long. Per the germline V gene, CDR1 is SQVTM and CDR2 is ANQGSEA. The V gene end was trimmed by 8 bases and the J gene end by 2 bases; junction bases not matched to a gene: 14. The DNA for the CDR3 is TGCAGCCCAACAGGGGAGAGGGTTACACAAGAGACCCAGTACTTC. Translating gives CSPTGERVTQETQYF.

V gene TRBV5-1 combines with J gene TRBJ1-2; the D gene is possibly TRBD1 (5 bases). Germline V gives CDR1 SGHRS, CDR2 YFSETQ. The CDR3 has 14 amino acids. Deletions cut 9 bases from V and 0 bases from J, with 15 bases between. In nucleotides, the CDR3 is TGCGCCACCCAACCCGACAGTTCTAACTATGGCTACACCTTC. Its protein product is CATQPDSSNYGYTF.

This clonotype turned up a few times. The chain is built from TRBV29-1 and TRBJ2-3; maybe TRBD1 (5 bases). CDR3 length: 14 amino acids. V was shortened by 6 bases and J by 1 base, with 14 bases between the two germline ends. Per germline, CDR1 SQVTM and CDR2 ANQGSEA. CDR3 DNA sequence: TGCAGCGTGCCCCTTGTCAGGGGCACAGATACGCAGTATTTT. Its protein product is CSVPLVRGTDTQYF.

The rearrangement links TRBV3-1 to TRBJ2-2; perhaps TRBD1 as D (5 bases). The V end was cut by 2 bases, the J end by 6 bases, with 10 bases between. The germline gives CDR1 LGHDT, CDR2 YNNKEL (reference sequence). This CDR3 region has 14 residues. The CDR3 is CASSQSTVAGELFF. In DNA, the CDR3 is TGTGCCAGCAGCCAATCGACAGTCGCCGGGGAGCTGTTTTTT.

This clonotype has more than one count but fewer than ten. The chain employs TRBV4-2 and TRBJ2-7, with TRBD1 identical over 7 bases. The CDR3 consists of 15 residues. The V segment lost 0 bases and the J segment 2 bases; nucleotides outside the gene matches: 4. Germline-derived CDR1 and CDR2 are LGHNA and YNFKEQ. CDR3 sequence: CASSQESQGAYEQYF. The CDR3 DNA reads as TGTGCCAGCAGCCAAGAGTCGCAGGGGGCCTACGAGCAGTACTTC.

This sequence joins TRBV5-4 and TRBJ1-4, with 11 bases that match TRBD1. Germline values: CDR1 SGHNT, CDR2 YYREEE (reference sequence). The CDR3 is 15 residues long. Unmatched junction bases numbered 7, after V lost 4 bases and J lost 8 bases. The CDR3 DNA reads as TGTGCCAGCAGCGCCGGACAGGGGGCAAAAGAAAAACTGTTTTTT. Amino acid sequence: CASSAGQGAKEKLFF.

This clonotype has ten or more counts. This chain connects TRBV27 to TRBJ1-1; possible D gene TRBD1, 6 bases. Deletions cut 4 bases from V and 2 bases from J, with 20 bases between. The germline V gene encodes CDR1 MNHEY and CDR2 SMNVEV (reference sequence). The CDR3 length is 17 residues. The CDR3 spells CASSSQRQGTKNTEAFF. The CDR3 DNA reads as TGTGCCAGCAGTTCCCAGCGGCAGGGGACAAAAAACACTGAAGCTTTCTTT.

The V call is TRBV3-1, the J call TRBJ2-3, with 7 bases matching TRBD1. Per the germline V gene, CDR1 is LGHDT and CDR2 is YNNKEL (reference sequence). Losses at the gene ends were 5 bases for V and 11 bases for J; bases not matched to a gene: 16. This CDR3 has 15 amino acids. CDR3 sequence: CASSEPTGASFGQYF. The CDR3 DNA is TGTGCCAGCAGCGAACCAACAGGGGCGAGCTTCGGGCAGTATTTT.

The table lists this clonotype with a few counts. The chain couples TRBV5-1 to TRBJ2-7; 10 bases are a match to TRBD1. V lost 0 bases, J lost 6 bases, and 6 bases stayed unmatched. The CDR3 loop spans 15 amino acids. In germline, CDR1 is SGHRS, CDR2 YFSETQ. The CDR3 loop reads CASSLDRQGATEQYF. The DNA for the CDR3 is TGCGCCAGCAGCTTGGATAGACAGGGGGCGACCGAGCAGTACTTC.

This clonotype was counted a few times. The chain's CDR3 is CASSDGGALNEQFF. The CDR3, as DNA: TGTGCCAGCAGTGACGGGGGGGCATTGAATGAGCAGTTCTTC. The V call is TRBV2, the J call TRBJ2-1; TRBD2 agrees at 8 bases. The CDR3 has 14 amino acids. V was pared by 3 bases and J by 7 bases, with 5 bases of the junction left unmatched. Germline CDR1 is SNHLY and CDR2 is FYNNEI.

This clonotype was detected many times. V usage is TRBV28 and J usage is TRBJ2-2, with TRBD2 identical over 12 bases. Germline V lookup: CDR1 MDHEN, CDR2 SYDVKM. The CDR3 runs to 18 residues. V lost 3 bases and J lost 1; bases outside the gene matches: 6. CDR3 region: CASSFKLAGGLNTGELFF. The CDR3 DNA reads TGTGCCAGCAGTTTTAAACTAGCGGGAGGATTGAACACCGGGGAGCTGTTTTTT.

This clonotype was seen only a few times. The V call is TRBV4-1, the J call TRBJ2-1, with 11 bases lining up with TRBD2. The CDR3 spans 19 residues. The V gene end was trimmed by 3 bases and the J gene end by 0 bases; junction bases not matched to a gene: 10. CDR1 is MGHRA and CDR2 is YSYEKL in the germline V gene. Here the CDR3 DNA reads TGCGCCAGCAGCCAGTCCGAAGGCCTAGCGGGAGGCTCCTACAATGAGCAGTTCTTC. It specifies CASSQSEGLAGGSYNEQFF.

The V gene is TRBV7-9, the J gene TRBJ2-1; 9 bases match TRBD2. The germline gives CDR1 SEHNR, CDR2 FQNEAQ (reference sequence). V lost 1 base, J lost 7 bases, and 5 bases stayed unmatched. This CDR3 region has 15 residues. CDR3 bases: TGTGCCAGCAGCTTAGGGGCTAGCGGGAAAAATGAGCAGTTCTTC. This encodes CASSLGASGKNEQFF.

J is TRBJ1-1 and V is TRBV5-6; D not resolved. Trimming took 2 bases from V and 6 from J, leaving 8 bases between them. The CDR3 is made up of 12 amino acids. Germline CDR1 reads SGHDT; CDR2 reads YYEEEE. The DNA of the CDR3 is TGTGCCAGCAGCTTTGGAGTGGCTGAAGCTTTCTTT. Translating it yields CASSFGVAEAFF.

In this sample, this clonotype turned up many times. The gene calls are TRBV10-3 and TRBJ2-7; no definite D call. Between the trimmed V and J ends, which lost 6 bases and 0 bases, there was a span of 6 bases. The CDR3 has 12 amino acids. CDR1 is ENHRY and CDR2 is SYGVKD in the germline V gene. CDR3 nucleotide sequence: TGTGCCATCAGCTCGGACTCCTACGAGCAGTACTTC. This encodes CAISSDSYEQYF.

This clonotype came up many times. This chain uses TRBV29-1 with TRBJ2-1, with TRBD2 identical over 10 bases. V was clipped by 4 bases and J by 4 bases; unmatched bases: 4. This CDR3 comprises 14 residues. Germline CDR1 is SQVTM and CDR2 is ANQGSEA. The CDR3 DNA reads as TGCAGCGTTGTTGAGACTAGCGGGTACAATGAGCAGTTCTTC. Protein: CSVVETSGYNEQFF.